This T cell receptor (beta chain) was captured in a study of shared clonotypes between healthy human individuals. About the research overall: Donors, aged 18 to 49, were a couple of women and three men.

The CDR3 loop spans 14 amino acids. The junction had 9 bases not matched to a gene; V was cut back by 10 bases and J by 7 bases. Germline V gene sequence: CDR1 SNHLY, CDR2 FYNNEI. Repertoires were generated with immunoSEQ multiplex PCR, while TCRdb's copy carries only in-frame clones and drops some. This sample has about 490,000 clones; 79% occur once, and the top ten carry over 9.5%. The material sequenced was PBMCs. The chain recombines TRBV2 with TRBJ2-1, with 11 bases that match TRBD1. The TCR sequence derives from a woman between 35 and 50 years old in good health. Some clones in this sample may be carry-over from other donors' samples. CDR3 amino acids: CAIPGQGAQNEQFF. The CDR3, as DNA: TGTGCCATCCCCGGACAGGGGGCGCAGAATGAGCAGTTCTTC.